The next 20 T cell receptor beta chains were all read from a single sample in a study of blood T cells in healthy people across ages. A second about 7 to 12 cycle PCR used barcoded and J-beta primers. Each CDR3 protein is one row after TCRdb ran MiXCR on the 5' RACE reads. The data show around 500,000 distinct CDR3 sequences, 47% seen once. The source material was blood. These receptors all stem from a man aged 80 or over in good health.

The CDR3: CASSPGGDRVRQYF. In DNA form, the CDR3 reads TGTGCCAGCAGCCCAGGGGGAGATAGGGTAAGGCAGTACTTC. This chain joins TRBV3-1 and TRBJ2-4; TRBD1 agrees at 7 bases. The CDR3 consists of 14 residues. Germline V gene lookup returns CDR1 LGHDT and CDR2 YNNKEL (reference sequence). J gave up 13 bases and V 4 bases, and 13 bases lay outside the gene matches.

The chain combines TRBV29-1 with TRBJ2-3; tentatively, D is TRBD2 (5 bases). Germline V gene lookup returns CDR1 SQVTM and CDR2 ANQGSEA. V was pared by 8 bases and J by 3 bases, with 24 bases between. CDR3 size: 16 residues. This CDR3 reads CSFLFGLPTSTDTQYF. CDR3 sequence (DNA): TGCAGCTTCCTCTTCGGACTTCCCACCTCGACAGATACGCAGTATTTT.

The rearrangement links TRBV7-9 to TRBJ2-7; D remains unclear. Germline CDR1 and CDR2: SEHNR and FQNEAQ (reference sequence). This CDR3 region has 13 residues. V shed 0 bases and J shed 5 bases, with 8 bases lying between them. CDR3 sequence: CASSLAPLHEQYF. The CDR3 DNA sequence: TGTGCCAGCAGCTTAGCCCCCCTCCACGAGCAGTACTTC.

This clonotype was detected once. The chain is built from TRBV7-2 and TRBJ1-3; D call uncertain. The CDR3 spans 16 residues. Trimming shortened V by 5 bases and J by 0 bases, and 14 bases separated the two germline ends. Germline CDR1 SGHTA, CDR2 FQGNSA. In DNA form, the CDR3 reads TGTGCCAGCAGCCCCGATAGGCCGAACTCTGGAAACACCATATATTTT. It yields the protein CASSPDRPNSGNTIYF.

The sample holds a few counts of this clonotype. The V call is TRBV5-1, the J call TRBJ2-7, with 8 bases matching TRBD1. Unmatched junction bases numbered 13, after V lost 2 bases and J lost 3 bases. CDR1 is SGHRS and CDR2 is YFSETQ in the germline V gene. CDR3 length equals 17 residues. The CDR3 DNA is TGCGCCAGCAGCTTAACTACCGGGACAGGAATTTTCTACGAGCAGTACTTC. Its protein product is CASSLTTGTGIFYEQYF.

The J gene is TRBJ2-7, the V gene TRBV5-1; no firm D call. Trimming removed 0 bases from V and 2 bases from J, with 9 bases in between. This CDR3 has 14 amino acids. Germline CDR1 and CDR2: SGHRS and YFSETQ. DNA of the CDR3: TGCGCCAGCAGCTTGGGGCCGGAAACCTACGAGCAGTACTTC. Its protein product is CASSLGPETYEQYF. The complete variable domain, with remaining parts taken from reference TRBV5-1 and TRBJ2-7, reads KAGVTQTPRYLIKTRGQQVTLSCSPISGHRSVSWYQQTPGQGLQFLFEYFSETQRNKGNFPGRFSGRQFSNSRSEMNVSTLELGDSALYLCASSLGPETYEQYFGPGTRLTVT.

The gene calls are TRBV2 and TRBJ2-7; the D is unclear. Germline CDR1 SNHLY, CDR2 FYNNEI. Trimming removed 4 bases at V and 2 bases at J, with 6 bases between. The CDR3 spans 12 residues. The CDR3 spells CASSVGTYEQYF. The DNA for the CDR3 is TGTGCCAGCAGTGTGGGTACCTACGAGCAGTACTTC.

The genes are TRBV6-6 and TRBJ1-1; TRBD1 aligns across 7 bases. The ends lost 10 bases at V and 0 bases at J; junction bases unmatched: 8. CDR3 size: 14 residues. Per the germline V gene, CDR1 is MNHNY and CDR2 is SVGAGI (reference sequence). The CDR3 nucleotides read TGTGCCATCCGCAACAGGGGTCTGAACACTGAAGCTTTCTTT. This encodes CAIRNRGLNTEAFF.

The rearrangement joins TRBV6-1 to TRBJ2-2; D perhaps matches TRBD1 (5 bases). Trimming pared 8 bases from V and 2 bases from J, leaving 21 bases between. Germline V gene data show CDR1 as MNHNS and CDR2 as SASEGT. CDR3 length equals 17 residues. CDR3 coding DNA: TGTGCCAGCGGCCCAAACCCGCAGGGCCCTAACACCGGGGAGCTGTTTTTT. It is translated as CASGPNPQGPNTGELFF.

This clonotype was observed a handful of times. The chain uses TRBV7-2 and TRBJ2-7; 7 bases map to TRBD2. The trim removed 5 bases at V and 10 bases at J, leaving 14 bases unmatched. The CDR3 totals 14 residues. Germline lookup yields CDR1 SGHTA and CDR2 FQGNSA. The chain's CDR3 is CASSPRTSLVVQYF. CDR3 bases: TGTGCCAGCAGCCCTAGGACTAGTCTTGTCGTCCAGTACTTC.

This chain joins TRBV18 and TRBJ2-1, with 11 bases fitting TRBD2. Germline V gene data show CDR1 as KGHSH and CDR2 as LQKENI. V lost 3 bases to trimming and J lost 6 bases; unmatched junction nucleotides: 7. CDR3 length: 16 residues. In DNA form, the CDR3 reads TGTGCCAGCTCACCCGCTAGCGGGGGGCCGGGCAATGAGCAGTTCTTC. Translated: CASSPASGGPGNEQFF.

This chain links TRBV6-2 or TRBV6-3 with TRBJ2-3; D remains ambiguous. CDR3 length: 11 amino acids. Germline assignment: CDR1 MNHEY and CDR2 SVGEGT. Trimming stripped 7 bases from V and 8 bases from J, with 10 bases between. CDR3 sequence (DNA): TGTGCCAGCAAGGTTGGCTCTACGCAGTATTTT. Translated, it gives CASKVGSTQYF.

The table lists this clonotype with many counts. J is TRBJ2-1 and V is TRBV6-5, with a weak D call TRBD2 (5 bases). CDR1 and CDR2 (germline): MNHEY, SVGAGI. Trimming took 6 bases from V and 0 from J, leaving 12 bases between them. The CDR3 runs 15 residues. CDR3 in DNA: TGTGCCAGCAGCTGGACTGCGAGCTCCTACAATGAGCAGTTCTTC. Its translation is CASSWTASSYNEQFF.

V and J are TRBV20-1 and TRBJ2-3, with D perhaps matching TRBD1 (5 bases). The CDR3 runs 15 residues. The germline V gene has CDR1 DFQATT and CDR2 SNEGSKA (reference sequence). V lost 6 bases and J 4 bases, leaving 20 bases between the germline ends. CDR3 in DNA: TGCAGTGCCACGGACATAGGGGTTAATTCAGATACGCAGTATTTT. Its protein product is CSATDIGVNSDTQYF.

This chain connects TRBV5-1 to TRBJ2-7; the match to TRBD1 covers 9 bases. The CDR3 contains 15 residues. With V trimmed by 5 bases and J by 1 base, 7 bases remained unmatched. Per germline, CDR1 SGHRS and CDR2 YFSETQ. The CDR3 nucleotides are TGCGCCAGCAGAGCTCGACAGGGGGGGTCCTACGAGCAGTACTTC. Its protein is CASRARQGGSYEQYF.

In its sample, this clonotype was seen once. The CDR3 DNA follows: TGTGCCAGCAGGCCTAGACAGGGGATATACGAGCAGTACTTC. Protein sequence: CASRPRQGIYEQYF. The rearrangement links TRBV6-5 to TRBJ2-7; 8 positions match TRBD1. Germline CDR1 and CDR2: MNHEY and SVGAGI. Trimming at V came to 6 bases and at J to 4 bases, leaving 8 bases not matched to a gene. This CDR3 spans 14 amino acids.

The rearrangement uses TRBV3-1 and TRBJ1-4; TRBD1 is a possible D gene (6 bases). CDR1 and CDR2 from the germline V gene are LGHDT and YNNKEL (reference sequence). The CDR3 length is 17 residues. Between the trimmed V and J ends, which lost 4 bases and 8 bases, there was a span of 23 bases. CDR3 in amino acids: CASSRGARNTAAEKLFF. CDR3 in DNA: TGTGCCAGCAGCCGGGGGGCGAGGAACACCGCGGCAGAAAAACTGTTTTTT.

CDR3 protein: CASSPETESYGYTF. DNA of the CDR3: TGCGCCAGCAGCCCCGAGACAGAGAGCTATGGCTACACCTTC. This sequence joins TRBV4-3 and TRBJ1-2; possible D gene TRBD1, 5 bases. Germline CDR1 LGHNA, CDR2 YSLEER. The CDR3 consists of 14 residues. Between the trimmed V and J ends, which lost 4 bases and 4 bases, there was a span of 13 bases.

The chain combines TRBV10-3 with TRBJ1-5, with 12 bases fitting TRBD1. Germline lookup yields CDR1 ENHRY and CDR2 SYGVKD. V dropped 10 bases and J dropped 6; count of bases not matched to a gene: 10. The CDR3 consists of 15 residues. The CDR3 DNA reads TGTGCCACTCTCCTGGGACAGGGGGCAGGTCAGCCCCAGCATTTT. It yields the protein CATLLGQGAGQPQHF.

There are a few counts of this clonotype. V gene TRBV7-2 combines with J gene TRBJ1-2; D remains ambiguous. V lost 1 base, J lost 4 bases, and 4 bases lay in between. The CDR3 runs to 12 residues. Germline-derived CDR1 and CDR2 are SGHTA and FQGNSA. The CDR3 nucleotides read TGTGCCAGCAGCTTAGAACCCTATGGCTACACCTTC. This encodes CASSLEPYGYTF.